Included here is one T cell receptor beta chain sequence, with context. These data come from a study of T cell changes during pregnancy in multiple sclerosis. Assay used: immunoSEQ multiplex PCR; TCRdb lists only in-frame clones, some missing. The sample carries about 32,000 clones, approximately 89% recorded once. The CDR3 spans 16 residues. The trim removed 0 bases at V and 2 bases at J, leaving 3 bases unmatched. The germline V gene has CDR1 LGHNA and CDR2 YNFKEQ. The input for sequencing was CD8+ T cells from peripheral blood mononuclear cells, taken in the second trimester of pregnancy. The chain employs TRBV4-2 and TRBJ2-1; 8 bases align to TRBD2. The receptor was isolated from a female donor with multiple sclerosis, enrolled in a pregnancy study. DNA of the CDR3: TGTGCCAGCAGCCAAGAGGCGGGAGGAACCTACAATGAGCAGTTCTTC. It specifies CASSQEAGGTYNEQFF.